This T cell receptor beta chain was observed in a study of PD-L1 blockade in urothelial cancer. On the study more broadly: Patients' histories included 0 to 3 prior chemotherapy regimens. Investigators checked blood 3 weeks (second dose) and 6 weeks after treatment start. The median T cell count in blood samples was 141,255.

Generated by immunoSEQ multiplex PCR, the TCRdb table keeps only in-frame clones and is missing some. The sample holds 90,000 to 100,000 clones, 90% seen once. Time point noted: pretreatment peripheral blood. CDR1 and CDR2 (germline): MNHNS, SASEGT. The CDR3 runs 15 residues. Between the trimmed V and J ends, which lost 2 bases and 2 bases, there was a span of 9 bases. The rearrangement links TRBV6-1 to TRBJ1-4; possibly TRBD1 for D (5 bases). Specimen: PBMCs, collected around atezolizumab (anti-PD-L1) treatment. The sequence came from a man aged 55 to 69 with urothelial cancer. This CDR3 is CASSEPPGTNEKLFF. For the CDR3, the DNA is TGTGCCAGCAGTGAACCCCCAGGGACTAATGAAAAACTGTTTTTT.